The text below deals with one T cell receptor beta chain. Its antigen is still unknown. Each TCR cDNA molecule bore a unique molecular identifier. TCRdb re-called the 5' RACE reads through MiXCR, storing one row per CDR3 protein. This sample has more than 500 distinct CDR3 sequences, with approximately 22% found just once. This CDR3 comprises 14 residues. The V and J ends lost 0 bases and 9 bases respectively, with 13 bases between them. This record belongs to a study of spatial heterogeneity in lung cancer. Study results and limitations: One measure, the expanded intratumoral alpha and beta TCR count, tracked tumor mutation counts. Ubiquitous and regional expanded TCR counts tracked ubiquitous and regional nonsynonymous mutations, respectively.

The time point: sample taken at primary tumor resection. Extraction of whole RNA from tumor, nontumor lung or frozen PBMC preceded unsorted sequencing. The TCR sequence derives from a male donor with early-stage non-small cell lung cancer. The sample consisted of lung tumor tissue, taken at surgery. V and J are TRBV12-3 or TRBV12-4 and TRBJ2-3; no clear D gene. The CDR3 bases are TGTGCCAGCAGTTTAGCGCAGTTTGACTCAACGCAGTATTTT. Translation: CASSLAQFDSTQYF.